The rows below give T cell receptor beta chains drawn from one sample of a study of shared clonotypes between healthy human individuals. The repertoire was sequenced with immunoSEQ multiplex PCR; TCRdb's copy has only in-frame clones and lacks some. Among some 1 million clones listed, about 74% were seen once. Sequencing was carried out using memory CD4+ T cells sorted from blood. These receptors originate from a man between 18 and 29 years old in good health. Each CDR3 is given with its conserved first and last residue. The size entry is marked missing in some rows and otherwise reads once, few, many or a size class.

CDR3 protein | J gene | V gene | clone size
CASSPIAGALNEQFF | TRBJ2-1 | TRBV7-2 | NA
CASSGTSPTDTQYF | TRBJ2-3 | TRBV25-1 | NA
CASSVAMGSTDTQYF | TRBJ2-3 | TRBV9 | NA
CASSLFTGTGQETQYF | TRBJ2-5 | TRBV11-2 | NA
CASGLRQGLRNEQFF | TRBJ2-1 | TRBV12-5 | NA
CSVGGGGETQYF | TRBJ2-5 | TRBV29-1 | NA
CASSVGQGYYEQYF | TRBJ2-7 | TRBV6-1 | NA
CASSPEGDQPQHF | TRBJ1-5 | TRBV18 | NA
CASSLESLGVSNEKLFF | TRBJ1-4 | TRBV5-1 | NA
CASSFGVQTGELFF | TRBJ2-2 | TRBV5-4 | NA
CAWSGTASEQYF | TRBJ2-7 | TRBV30 | NA
CASSVDLAGSTDTQYF | TRBJ2-3 | TRBV9 | NA
CATSRDQGLVISGANVLTF | TRBJ2-6 | TRBV15 | NA
CASSPGVGGRGTDTQYF | TRBJ2-3 | TRBV18 | NA
CASLKETDTQYF | TRBJ2-3 | TRBV7-9 | NA
CASSWGTVYSGANVLTF | TRBJ2-6 | TRBV5-1 | NA
CASSVISDTGELFF | TRBJ2-2 | TRBV9 | once
CASSGTRTAGEAFF | TRBJ1-1 | TRBV19 | NA
CACEGEAFF | TRBJ1-1 | TRBV30 | few
CASSSPGQINSPLHF | TRBJ1-6 | TRBV5-4 | NA
CASSSLRDRRLFF | TRBJ2-2 | TRBV28 | NA
CASSQGDVEGNVLTF | TRBJ2-6 | TRBV5-4 | NA
CASATDNEQFF | TRBJ2-1 | TRBV2 | many
CASSVKGEQYF | TRBJ2-7 | TRBV2 | NA
CASSAGVVEYEQYF | TRBJ2-7 | TRBV10-1 | once
CASSPYSEGMGGYTF | TRBJ1-2 | TRBV7-9 | few